Given below is one TCR beta chain in context. The sample originates from a study of blood T cell repertoires in COVID-19. Study-wide context: Collection of acute and convalescent COVID-19 samples took place in the United States, Italy and Spain. The cDNA or gDNA used as material had been derived from T cells, B-cell-depleted T cells, or PBMCs.

Per the original data handling: How many nucleated cells were present was estimated from reference gene primer amplification. Assay: immunoSEQ multiplex PCR; the TCRdb copy retains only in-frame clones and omits some. That table gives V, J and clone size, and the DNA gave D and trimming. The sample lists 15,000 to 20,000 clones; around four fifths were seen once. V was cut by 0 bases and J by 8 bases, with 11 bases left in between. The CDR3 spans 14 residues. Germline CDR1 is SGDLS and CDR2 is YYNGEE. V is TRBV9 and J is TRBJ1-4; no reliable D call. The sequenced sample was peripheral blood. This TCR derives from a man between 60 and 75 years old with active or convalescent COVID-19. The CDR3: CASSVAGKGEKLFF. The DNA of the CDR3 is TGTGCCAGCAGCGTAGCCGGGAAAGGCGAAAAACTGTTTTTT.